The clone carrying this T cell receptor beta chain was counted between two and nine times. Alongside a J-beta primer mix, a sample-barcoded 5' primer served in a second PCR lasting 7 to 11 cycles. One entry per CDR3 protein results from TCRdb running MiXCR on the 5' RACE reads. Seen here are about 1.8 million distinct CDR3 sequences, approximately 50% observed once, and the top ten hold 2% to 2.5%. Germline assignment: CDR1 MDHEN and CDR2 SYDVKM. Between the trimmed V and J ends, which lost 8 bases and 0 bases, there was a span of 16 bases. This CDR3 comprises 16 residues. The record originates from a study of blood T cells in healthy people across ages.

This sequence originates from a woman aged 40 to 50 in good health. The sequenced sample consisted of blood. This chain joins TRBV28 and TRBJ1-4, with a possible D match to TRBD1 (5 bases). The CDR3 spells CASWGRAIATNEKLFF. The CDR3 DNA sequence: TGTGCCAGCTGGGGCAGGGCTATCGCAACTAATGAAAAACTGTTTTTT.